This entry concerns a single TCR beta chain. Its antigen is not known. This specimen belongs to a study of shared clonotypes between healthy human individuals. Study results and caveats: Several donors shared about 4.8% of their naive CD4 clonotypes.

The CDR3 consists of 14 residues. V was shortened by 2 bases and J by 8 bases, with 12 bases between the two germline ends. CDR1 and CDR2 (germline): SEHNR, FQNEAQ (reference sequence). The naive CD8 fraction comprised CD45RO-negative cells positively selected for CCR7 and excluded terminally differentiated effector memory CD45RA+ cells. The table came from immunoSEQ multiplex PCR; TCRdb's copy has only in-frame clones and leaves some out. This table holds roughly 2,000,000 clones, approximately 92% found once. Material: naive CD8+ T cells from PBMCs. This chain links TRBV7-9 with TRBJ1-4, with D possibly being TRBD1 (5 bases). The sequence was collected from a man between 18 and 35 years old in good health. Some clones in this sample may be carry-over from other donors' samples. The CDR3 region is CASSLPGNREKLFF. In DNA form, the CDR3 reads TGTGCCAGCAGCTTACCAGGGAATCGGGAAAAACTGTTTTTT.